What follows are 6 T cell receptor beta chains derived from one specimen sequenced in a study of T cell repertoires in cytomegalovirus infection. These receptors lack a known antigen. MiXCR, applied by TCRdb to the reads, yields one record per CDR3 protein. Among around 310,000 distinct CDR3 sequences listed, about 29% were seen once. This material consisted of cultured PBMCs, taken from culture after CMV antigen stimulation. These TCRs come from a human donor in good health (CMV status not recorded). Some clones in this sample may be carry-over from other donors' samples.

J is TRBJ1-1 and V is TRBV27, with D unresolved. Germline values: CDR1 MNHEY, CDR2 SMNVEV (reference sequence). V was shortened by 5 bases and J by 4 bases, with 11 bases between the two germline ends. The CDR3 contains 13 residues. CDR3 nucleotide sequence: TGTGCCAGCAGTAGGGTCGGTCTCACTGAAGCTTTCTTT. Translating gives CASSRVGLTEAFF.

The chain combines TRBV20-1 with TRBJ2-5; D is perhaps TRBD1 or TRBD2 (6 bases each). This CDR3 has 14 residues. The V end lost 1 base, the J end lost 8 bases, and 17 bases lay between the germline ends. Germline CDR1 and CDR2: DFQATT and SNEGSKA (reference sequence). In DNA form, the CDR3 reads TGCAGTGCTAGAGTGGGTAGCCCCGGGGGCACCCAGTACTTC. Amino acid sequence: CSARVGSPGGTQYF.

This chain joins TRBV10-2 and TRBJ1-2; unclear D gene. V was trimmed by 0 bases and J by 6 bases, leaving 8 bases between them. Germline V gene lookup returns CDR1 WSHSY and CDR2 SAAADI. CDR3 length: 13 amino acids. CDR3 region: CASSESWGNGYTF. CDR3 sequence (DNA): TGCGCCAGCAGTGAGTCGTGGGGAAATGGCTACACCTTC.

In its sample, this clonotype was seen many times. This chain uses TRBV7-2 with TRBJ2-7; TRBD1 aligns across 7 bases. This CDR3 contains 16 residues. CDR1 and CDR2 (germline): SGHTA, FQGNSA. V gave up 5 bases and J gave up 5 bases; unmatched junction bases: 15. The CDR3 nucleotides are TGTGCCAGCAGCAATAAGTTAGGGGGCGGCTTAAACGAGCAGTACTTC. Protein sequence: CASSNKLGGGLNEQYF.

This clonotype has just a few counts. The CDR3 sequence: CSALKEGNQPQHF. The CDR3, as DNA: TGCAGTGCTCTCAAAGAAGGCAATCAGCCCCAGCATTTT. The rearrangement links TRBV20-1 to TRBJ1-5, with D uncertain. The V end lost 5 bases, the J end lost 2 bases, and 10 bases lay between the germline ends. There are 13 residues in the CDR3. The germline gives CDR1 DFQATT, CDR2 SNEGSKA (reference sequence).

This clonotype was counted at least ten times. The chain is built from TRBV7-3 and TRBJ2-1, with 7 bases lining up with TRBD2. Germline loops: CDR1 SGHTA, CDR2 FQGTGA. The CDR3 contains 16 residues. V shed 5 bases and J 5 bases; nucleotides not matched to a gene: 12. The CDR3 coding sequence is TGTGCCAGCAGCATCGGGAGCGGGGTCGGGGACAATGAGCAGTTCTTC. Its protein is CASSIGSGVGDNEQFF.